The present entry profiles one T cell receptor beta chain with its context. TRB was amplified from around 0.25 ug of peripheral blood genomic DNA per sample. This sample is drawn from a study of T cell clusters in autoimmune cytopenias. The wider study: TRB sequencing had a median around 52,000 reads and about 2,500 distinct clonotypes per sample.

The CDR3 covers 17 residues. CDR1 and CDR2 (germline): LGHNT, FRNRAP. One tube held mixed TRB-A and TRB-B primer pools for touch-down PCR. TCRdb re-called the multiplex PCR reads; one entry per CDR3 protein, DNA not given. The sample data list over 5,000 distinct CDR3 sequences. Material for sequencing was peripheral blood. The sequence was collected from a human donor with an autoimmune cytopenia or autoimmune hepatitis (not recorded which). This rearrangement joins TRBV12-5 to TRBJ2-1; the D call of TRBD2 rests on TCRdb alone, since no DNA is present to check it. CDR3 amino acids: CASGLRTSGRDDNEQFF.